This T cell receptor beta chain was obtained from a study of CD8+ T cells in alopecia areata listed by TCRdb under 2018. For the wider study: The treated patients took part in an open-label pilot trial in which moderate-to-severe alopecia areata was treated with oral tofacitinib at 5 to 10 mg twice daily. Scalp clonality was compared across normal scalp (n=4), patchy alopecia areata scalp (n=8), and alopecia totalis/universalis scalp (n=8). On the human side, TCRbeta sequencing was run on scalp tissue and on sorted CD4+ and CD8+ peripheral blood T cells from healthy controls and from alopecia areata patients with either patchy or totalis/universalis disease. The RNA source kit depended on sample type: the PAXgene miRNA kit for fixed scalp, the miRNeasy kit for PBMCs, and the RNeasy kit for mouse skin. TCRbeta CDR3 regions were amplified by immunoSEQ multiplex PCR using 35 Vbeta forward and 13 Jbeta reverse primers. Patients received tofacitinib for 6 to 18 months and were then followed off drug for 6 months to check for delayed response and recurrence. High-throughput TCRbeta sequencing was used to examine T cell clonal expansion in alopecia areata in both the C3H/HeJ mouse model and human patients. Patients on tofacitinib were biopsied at baseline and after 4 and 24 weeks of treatment, and several of the patients also had a later scalp biopsy.

Libraries were built with the immunoSEQ multiplex PCR assay. For TCR sequencing, RNA was extracted from every sample and reverse transcribed into cDNA to serve as template. SuperScript III was used for first-strand cDNA synthesis, primed with a 2:1 mix of oligo-dT and random hexamers. A synthetic immune receptor repertoire was used to assess amplification bias, and residual bias was removed computationally. As for how the authors treated the data: Raw reads were preprocessed for error removal, and CDR3 was defined according to IMGT conventions as running from the conserved cysteine to phenylalanine. To get clonality, Shannon entropy was normalized by log2 of the number of productive unique TCRs and the result was subtracted from 1. Whether scalp clones were CD4 or CD8 was inferred by matching scalp TCRbeta sequences against CD4 and CD8 repertoires sorted from blood. In its TCRdb copy, this immuneACCESS table keeps in-frame sequences only and misses some clones. Where compared with another copy, unresolved V genes explain less than half of these, and the others have no known cause. V, J and clone size were drawn from that table, and D and trimming were deduced from the DNA. Within this sample are about 91,000 clones, with less than 50% of them counted one time only. Approximately 0.79% of the sample lies in the top ten.

The paper's findings and limits, for the study overall: Unlike mouse skin, where gammadelta T cells dominate, normal human skin contains resident alphabeta T cells that get sequenced too, which complicates analysis of the scalp TCR repertoire. Higher clonality and more expanded CD8+ clones were observed in lesional scalp than in normal scalp, particularly in alopecia totalis/universalis, a finding suggestive of antigenic drive. Compared with mice, TCR sequences shared between patients were less clear, possibly partly because of HLA diversity across the patient population.

Lesional scalp punch biopsies and peripheral blood were obtained from alopecia areata patients. PBMCs were isolated by density centrifugation and stained for CD3, CD4 and CD8, and CD4+ and CD8+ T cells were sorted on a FACSAria. This clone was detected a few times. The specificity of this receptor is unknown. No much larger clone is present one base from it, and per-base qualities are unavailable. The material sequenced was CD4+ T cells sorted from blood. This clonotype was sampled from a human donor with alopecia areata.

The CDR3 protein: CSLTRQADYTF. The DNA sequence is given as TGCAGCCTAACTCGACAGGCGGACTACACCTTC. Recombination joined TRBV29-1 with TRBJ1-2; the D region possibly corresponds to TRBD1 (6 bases align). Trimming removed 8 bases from V and 10 bases from J, leaving 17 bases between the germline ends. The CDR3 spans 11 residues, from the cysteine through the phenylalanine. Of all the DNA, just the CDR3 is kept, 33 bases in frame from base 1. Based on the germline V gene, the CDR1 and CDR2 sequences are SQVTM and ANQGSEA.